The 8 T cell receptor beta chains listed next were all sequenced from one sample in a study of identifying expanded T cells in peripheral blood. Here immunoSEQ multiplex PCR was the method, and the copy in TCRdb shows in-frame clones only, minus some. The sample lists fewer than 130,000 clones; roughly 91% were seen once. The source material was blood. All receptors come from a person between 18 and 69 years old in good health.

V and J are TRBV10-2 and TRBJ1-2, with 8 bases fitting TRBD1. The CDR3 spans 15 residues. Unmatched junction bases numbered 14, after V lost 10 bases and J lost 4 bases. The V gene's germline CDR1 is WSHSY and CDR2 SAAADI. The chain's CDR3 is CATRVNGQGGYGYTF. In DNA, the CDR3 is TGCGCCACCCGTGTGAATGGACAGGGTGGCTATGGCTACACCTTC.

CDR3 bases: TGTGCCAGCAGTAAAACTGGGACTAGTTCACCCCTCCACTTT. This gives the protein CASSKTGTSSPLHF. The rearrangement uses TRBV6-5 and TRBJ1-6; tentative D call: TRBD1 (5 bases). CDR1 is MNHEY and CDR2 is SVGAGI in the germline V gene. V lost 5 bases to trimming and J lost 9 bases, with 14 bases between them. The CDR3 extends over 14 amino acids.

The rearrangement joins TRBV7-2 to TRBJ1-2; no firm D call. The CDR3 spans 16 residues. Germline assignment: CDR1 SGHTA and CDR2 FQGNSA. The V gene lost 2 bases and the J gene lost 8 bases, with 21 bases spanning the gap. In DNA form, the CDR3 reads TGTGCCAGCAGCTTAAGAAATCCAGCCCGGAGCTGGGGCTACACCTTC. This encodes CASSLRNPARSWGYTF. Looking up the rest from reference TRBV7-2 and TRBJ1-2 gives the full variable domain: GAGVSQSPSNKVTEKGKDVELRCDPISGHTALYWYRQSLGQGLEFLIYFQGNSAPDKSGLPSDRFSAERTGGSVSTLTIQRTQQEDSAVYLCASSLRNPARSWGYTFGSGTRLTVV.

The CDR3 protein is CASTKGRYYTTAYEQYF. CDR3 bases: TGTGCCAGTACCAAGGGGCGATATTATACGACGGCCTACGAGCAGTACTTC. The J gene is TRBJ2-7, the V gene TRBV19; TRBD1 is a possible D gene (5 bases). This CDR3 spans 17 amino acids. CDR1 is LNHDA, CDR2 SQIVND, per germline (reference sequence). The germline V and J ends were trimmed by 7 bases and 2 bases, with 24 bases remaining between them.

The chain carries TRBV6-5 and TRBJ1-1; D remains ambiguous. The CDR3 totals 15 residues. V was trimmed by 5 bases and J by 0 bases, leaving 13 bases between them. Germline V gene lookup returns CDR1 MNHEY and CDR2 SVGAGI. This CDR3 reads CASSGLGTMNTEAFF. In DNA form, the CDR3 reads TGTGCCAGCAGTGGCCTTGGTACCATGAACACTGAAGCTTTCTTT.

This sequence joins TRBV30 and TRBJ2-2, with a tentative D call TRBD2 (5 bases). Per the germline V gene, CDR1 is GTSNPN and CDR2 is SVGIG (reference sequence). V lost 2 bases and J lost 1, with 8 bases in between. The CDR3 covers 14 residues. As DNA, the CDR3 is TGTGCCTGGAGTCCGGGGTGGAACACCGGGGAGCTGTTTTTT. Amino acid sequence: CAWSPGWNTGELFF.

CDR3 sequence reads: CASLDRGDNYGYTF. The CDR3 coding sequence is TGTGCCAGCCTCGACAGGGGGGATAACTATGGCTACACCTTC. The V and J genes are TRBV28 and TRBJ1-2, with TRBD1 matching over 9 bases. Germline CDR1 is MDHEN and CDR2 is SYDVKM. This CDR3 contains 14 residues. The V and J ends lost 8 bases and 1 base, in that order; junction bases with no gene match: 5.

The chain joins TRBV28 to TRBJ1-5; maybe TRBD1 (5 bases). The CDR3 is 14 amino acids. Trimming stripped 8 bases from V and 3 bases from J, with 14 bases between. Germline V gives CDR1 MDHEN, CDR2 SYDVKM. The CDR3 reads CASAMGPSNQPQHF. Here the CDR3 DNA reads TGTGCCAGCGCCATGGGACCCTCCAATCAGCCCCAGCATTTT.